These 10 T cell receptor beta chains were all obtained from the same sample, sequenced in a study of identical twins. A single record per CDR3 protein comes from TCRdb applying MiXCR to the 5' RACE reads. Here the sample spans 690,000 or so distinct CDR3 sequences, approximately 9% being singletons. This sample also belongs to another study, concerning yellow fever vaccine responses in identical twins.

Sequencing was carried out using PBMCs. These receptors were collected from a young woman in good health.

This clonotype was counted many times. V is TRBV5-5 and J is TRBJ2-3, with D possibly being TRBD1 (6 bases). The CDR3 spans 15 residues. Germline CDR1 is SGHKS and CDR2 is YYEKEE (reference sequence). The ends were cut back, 4 bases at V and 2 bases at J, with 14 bases in the middle. For the CDR3, the DNA is TGTGCCAGCAGCCCCCGGGACACCTACACAGATACGCAGTATTTT. It translates to CASSPRDTYTDTQYF.

This clonotype was found a few times. The rearrangement links TRBV29-1 to TRBJ2-6; TRBD1 agrees at 7 bases. V lost 7 bases to trimming and J lost 0 bases; unmatched junction nucleotides: 9. This CDR3 has 16 residues. CDR1 is SQVTM, CDR2 ANQGSEA, per germline. CDR3: CSAETGWGSGANVLTF. The CDR3 nucleotides read TGCAGCGCCGAGACAGGGTGGGGCTCTGGGGCCAACGTCCTGACTTTC.

V gene TRBV10-1 combines with J gene TRBJ2-7; no firm D call. Germline V gene sequence: CDR1 WNHNN, CDR2 SYGVQD (reference sequence). This CDR3 region has 13 residues. Trimming took off 6 bases at V and 4 bases at J, with 13 bases between the two ends. The CDR3 DNA reads TGCGCCAGCAGATTCGACTTTGGTTACGAGCAGTACTTC. Translating gives CASRFDFGYEQYF.

V usage is TRBV21-1 and J usage is TRBJ2-5; TRBD2, the table's D call, lacks a check against the DNA. TRBV21-1 is recorded as a pseudogene. The CDR3 is 14 amino acids. CDR3 residues: CASSDPEGGETQYF. As DNA, the CDR3 is TGTGCCAGCAGCGACCCGGAGGGCGGGGAGACCCAGTACTTC.

This clonotype has a handful of counts. This chain joins TRBV2 and TRBJ2-6; tentatively, D is TRBD1 (5 bases). V was shortened by 3 bases and J by 2 bases, with 8 bases between the two germline ends. Germline-derived CDR1 and CDR2 are SNHLY and FYNNEI. The CDR3 consists of 15 residues. The CDR3 region has the DNA TGTGCCAGCAGTGACGCAGGGCCTGGGGCCAACGTCCTGACTTTC. It yields the protein CASSDAGPGANVLTF.

The sample holds many counts of this clonotype. The V call is TRBV27, the J call TRBJ2-7, with 9 bases identical to TRBD1. In germline, CDR1 is MNHEY, CDR2 SMNVEV (reference sequence). V shed 6 bases, J shed 3 bases, and the junction held 12 bases outside the gene matches. The CDR3 has 16 residues. CDR3 region: CASSSQGAGEGYEQYF. The DNA of the CDR3 is TGTGCCAGCAGCTCACAGGGGGCCGGAGAAGGCTACGAGCAGTACTTC.

V is TRBV7-2 and J is TRBJ2-3; 9 bases fit TRBD2. After removal of 4 bases from V and 4 bases from J, the junction contained 12 bases not matched to a gene. Germline V gives CDR1 SGHTA, CDR2 FQGNSA. The CDR3 contains 17 residues. The CDR3 DNA sequence: TGTGCCAGCAGCTCGCAGCGGGGGGTTGAGAGGGCAGATACGCAGTATTTT. Encoded protein: CASSSQRGVERADTQYF.

The chain joins TRBV7-2 to TRBJ2-2; D may correspond to TRBD1 or TRBD2 (5 bases each). CDR3 length: 17 amino acids. Germline-derived CDR1 and CDR2 are SGHTA and FQGNSA. With 4 bases removed from V and 6 bases from J, the gap between germline ends came to 21 bases. The CDR3 DNA sequence: TGTGCCAGCAGCTCCGGAGCGAGGGGTCGGGGACCCGGGGAGCTGTTTTTT. Amino acid sequence: CASSSGARGRGPGELFF. Supplemented by reference TRBV7-2 and TRBJ2-2, the full variable domain reads GAGVSQSPSNKVTEKGKDVELRCDPISGHTALYWYRQSLGQGLEFLIYFQGNSAPDKSGLPSDRFSAERTGGSVSTLTIQRTQQEDSAVYLCASSSGARGRGPGELFFGEGSRLTVL.

This clonotype came up a few times. The V gene is TRBV5-1, the J gene TRBJ2-3; no reliable D call. The CDR3 covers 14 residues. Germline V gene lookup returns CDR1 SGHRS and CDR2 YFSETQ. With 1 base removed from V and 2 bases from J, the gap between germline ends came to 8 bases. For the CDR3, the DNA is TGCGCCAGCAGCTTGCGTCTAGTCACAGATACGCAGTATTTT. The encoded protein is CASSLRLVTDTQYF.

There are many counts of this clonotype. This chain uses TRBV2 with TRBJ2-3; 12 bases align to TRBD1. Germline lookup yields CDR1 SNHLY and CDR2 FYNNEI. The CDR3 contains 15 residues. J was trimmed by 4 bases and V by 6 bases; bases with no gene match: 5. The CDR3 spells CASRGQGARADTQYF. The CDR3 nucleotides read TGTGCCAGCAGGGGACAGGGGGCGAGGGCAGATACGCAGTATTTT. Full variable domain (rest looked up from reference TRBV2 and TRBJ2-3): EPEVTQTPSHQVTQMGQEVILRCVPISNHLYFYWYRQILGQKVEFLVSFYNNEISEKSEIFDDQFSVERPDGSNFTLKIRSTKLEDSAMYFCASRGQGARADTQYFGPGTRLTVL.